This record looks at one T cell receptor beta chain sequence and its context. Primers for the PCR totalled 60 Vbeta and 13 Jbeta. Some clones are missing from TCRdb's copy, which holds only in-frame ones; the method was immunoSEQ multiplex PCR. The sample includes under 85,000 clones, roughly 72% of them seen just once. V lost 6 bases to trimming and J lost 3 bases; unmatched junction nucleotides: 5. The germline CDR1 and CDR2 sequences are MNHNS and SASEGT. This CDR3 is 15 amino acids long. These data come from a study of cytomegalovirus exposure and HLA in healthy donors. The source is a woman in her 30s in good health and CMV-seropositive. The material sequenced was PBMCs. This rearrangement joins TRBV6-1 to TRBJ1-2; 12 nucleotides line up with TRBD1. Written as DNA, the CDR3 is TGTGCCAGCAGGCCGGGACAGGGGGCAGACTATGGCTACACCTTC. Translation: CASRPGQGADYGYTF.